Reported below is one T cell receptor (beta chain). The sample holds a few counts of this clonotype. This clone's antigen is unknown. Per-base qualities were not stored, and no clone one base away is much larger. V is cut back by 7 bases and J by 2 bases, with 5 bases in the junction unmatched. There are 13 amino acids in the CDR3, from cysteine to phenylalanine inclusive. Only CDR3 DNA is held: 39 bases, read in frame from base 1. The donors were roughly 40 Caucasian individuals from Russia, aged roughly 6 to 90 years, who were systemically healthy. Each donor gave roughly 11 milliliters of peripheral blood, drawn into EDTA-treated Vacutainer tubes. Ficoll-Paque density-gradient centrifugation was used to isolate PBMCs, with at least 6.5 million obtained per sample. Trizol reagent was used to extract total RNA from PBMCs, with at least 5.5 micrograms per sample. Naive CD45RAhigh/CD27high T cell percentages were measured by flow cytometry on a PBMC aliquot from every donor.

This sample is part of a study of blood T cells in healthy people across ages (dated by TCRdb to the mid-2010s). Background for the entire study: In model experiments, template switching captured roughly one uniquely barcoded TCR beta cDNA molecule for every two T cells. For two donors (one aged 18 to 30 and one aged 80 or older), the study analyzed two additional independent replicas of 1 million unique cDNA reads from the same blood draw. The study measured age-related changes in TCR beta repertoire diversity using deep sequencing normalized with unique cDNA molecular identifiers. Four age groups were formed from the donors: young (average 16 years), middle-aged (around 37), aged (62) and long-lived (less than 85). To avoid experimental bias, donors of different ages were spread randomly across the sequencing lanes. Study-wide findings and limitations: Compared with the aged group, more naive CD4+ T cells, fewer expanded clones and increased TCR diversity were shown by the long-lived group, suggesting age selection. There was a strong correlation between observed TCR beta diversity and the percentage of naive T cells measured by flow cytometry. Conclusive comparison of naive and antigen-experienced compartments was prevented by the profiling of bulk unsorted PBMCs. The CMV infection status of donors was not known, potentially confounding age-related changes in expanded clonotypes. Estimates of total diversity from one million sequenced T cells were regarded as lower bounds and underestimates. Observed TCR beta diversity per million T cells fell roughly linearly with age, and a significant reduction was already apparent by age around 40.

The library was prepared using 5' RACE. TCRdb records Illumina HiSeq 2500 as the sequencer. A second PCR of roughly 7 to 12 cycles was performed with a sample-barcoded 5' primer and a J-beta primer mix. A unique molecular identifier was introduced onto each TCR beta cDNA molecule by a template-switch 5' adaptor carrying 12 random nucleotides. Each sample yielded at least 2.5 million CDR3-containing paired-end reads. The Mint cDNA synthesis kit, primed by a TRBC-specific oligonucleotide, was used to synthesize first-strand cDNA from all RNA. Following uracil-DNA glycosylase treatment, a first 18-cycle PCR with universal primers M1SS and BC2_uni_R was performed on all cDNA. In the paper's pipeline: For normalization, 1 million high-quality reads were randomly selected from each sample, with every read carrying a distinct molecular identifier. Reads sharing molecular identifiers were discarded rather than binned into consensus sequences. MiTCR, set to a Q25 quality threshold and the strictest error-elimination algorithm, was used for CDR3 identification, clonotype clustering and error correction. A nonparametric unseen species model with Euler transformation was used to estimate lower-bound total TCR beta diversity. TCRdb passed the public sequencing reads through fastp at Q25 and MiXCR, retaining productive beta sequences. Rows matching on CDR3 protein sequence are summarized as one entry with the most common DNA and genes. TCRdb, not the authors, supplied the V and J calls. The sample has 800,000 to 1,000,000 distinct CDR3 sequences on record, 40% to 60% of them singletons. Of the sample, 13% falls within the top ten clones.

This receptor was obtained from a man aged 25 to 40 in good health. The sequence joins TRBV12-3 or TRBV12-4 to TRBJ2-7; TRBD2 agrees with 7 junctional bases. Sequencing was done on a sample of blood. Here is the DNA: TGTGCCAGCACCTTAGCGGGCACCTACGAGCAGTACTTC. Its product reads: CASTLAGTYEQYF.